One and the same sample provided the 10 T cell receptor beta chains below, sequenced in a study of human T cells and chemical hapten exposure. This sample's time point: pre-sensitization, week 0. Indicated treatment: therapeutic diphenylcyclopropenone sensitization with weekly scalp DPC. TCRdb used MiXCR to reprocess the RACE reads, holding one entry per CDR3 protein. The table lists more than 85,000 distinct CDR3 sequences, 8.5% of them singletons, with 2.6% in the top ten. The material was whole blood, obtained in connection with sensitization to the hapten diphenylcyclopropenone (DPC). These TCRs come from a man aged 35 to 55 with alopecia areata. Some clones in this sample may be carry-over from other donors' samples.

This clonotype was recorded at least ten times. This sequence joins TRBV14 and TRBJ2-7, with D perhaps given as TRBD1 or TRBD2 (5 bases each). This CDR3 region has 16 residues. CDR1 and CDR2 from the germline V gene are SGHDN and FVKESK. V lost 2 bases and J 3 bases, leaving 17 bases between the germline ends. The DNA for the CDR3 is TGTGCCAGCAGCCAAAGGGAAGGGGACCTTCGCTACGAGCAGTACGTC. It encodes CASSQREGDLRYEQYV.

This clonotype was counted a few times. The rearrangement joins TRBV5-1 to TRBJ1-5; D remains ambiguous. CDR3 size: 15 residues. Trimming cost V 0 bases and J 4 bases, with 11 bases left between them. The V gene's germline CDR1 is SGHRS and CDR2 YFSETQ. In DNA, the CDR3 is TGCGCCAGCAGCTTGGGAACGGGATTAAATCAGCCCCAGCATTTT. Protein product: CASSLGTGLNQPQHF.

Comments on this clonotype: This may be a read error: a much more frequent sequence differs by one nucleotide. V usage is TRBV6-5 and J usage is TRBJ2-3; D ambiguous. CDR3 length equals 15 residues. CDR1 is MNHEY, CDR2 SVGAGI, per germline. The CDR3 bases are TGTGCCAGCAGGATAACTGGAGCCTACACAGAAACGCAGTATTTT. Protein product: CASRITGAYTETQYF.

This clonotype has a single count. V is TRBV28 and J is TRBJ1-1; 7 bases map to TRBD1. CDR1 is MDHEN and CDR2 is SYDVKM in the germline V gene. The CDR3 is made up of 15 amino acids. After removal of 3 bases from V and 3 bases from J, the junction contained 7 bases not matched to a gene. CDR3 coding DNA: TGTGCCAGCAGTTTCCTACAGGGGAGGGACACTGAAGCTTTCTTT. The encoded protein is CASSFLQGRDTEAFF.

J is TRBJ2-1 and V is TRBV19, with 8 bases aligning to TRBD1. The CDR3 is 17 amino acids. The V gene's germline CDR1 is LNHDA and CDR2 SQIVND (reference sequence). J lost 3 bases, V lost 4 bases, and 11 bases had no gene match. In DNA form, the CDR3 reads TGTGCCAGTAGTACTTCCTCAGGGGGCATGGGCTACAATGAGCAGTTCTTC. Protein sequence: CASSTSSGGMGYNEQFF. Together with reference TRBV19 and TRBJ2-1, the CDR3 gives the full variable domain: DGGITQSPKYLFRKEGQNVTLSCEQNLNHDAMYWYRQDPGQGLRLIYYSQIVNDFQKGDIAEGYSVSREKKESFPLTVTSAQKNPTAFYLCASSTSSGGMGYNEQFFGPGTRLTVL.

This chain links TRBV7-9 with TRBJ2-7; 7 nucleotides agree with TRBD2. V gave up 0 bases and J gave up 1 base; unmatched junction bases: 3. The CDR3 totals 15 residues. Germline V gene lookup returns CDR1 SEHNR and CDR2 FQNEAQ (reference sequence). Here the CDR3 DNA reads TGTGCCAGCAGCTTAGCGGCGGGAGAGTCCTACGAGCAGTACTTC. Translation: CASSLAAGESYEQYF.

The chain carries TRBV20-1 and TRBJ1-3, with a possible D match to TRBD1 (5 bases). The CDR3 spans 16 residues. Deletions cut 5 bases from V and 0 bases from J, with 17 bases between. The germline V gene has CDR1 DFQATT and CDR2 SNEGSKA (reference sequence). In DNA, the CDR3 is TGCAGTGCTTCCAGGGACGCCCGCCTCTCTGGAAACACCATATATTTT. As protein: CSASRDARLSGNTIYF.

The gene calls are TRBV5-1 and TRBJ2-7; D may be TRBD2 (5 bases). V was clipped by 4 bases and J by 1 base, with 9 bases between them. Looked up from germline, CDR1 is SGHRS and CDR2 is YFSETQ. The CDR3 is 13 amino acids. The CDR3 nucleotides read TGCGCCAGCAGCCTGACTAAGTCCTACGAGCAGTACTTC. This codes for CASSLTKSYEQYF.

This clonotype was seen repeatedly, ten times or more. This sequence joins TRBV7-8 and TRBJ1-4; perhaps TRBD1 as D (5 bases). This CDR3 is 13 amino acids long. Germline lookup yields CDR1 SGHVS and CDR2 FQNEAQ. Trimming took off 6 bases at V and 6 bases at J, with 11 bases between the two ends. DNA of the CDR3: TGTGCCAGCAGTGGGCCGGGGCATGAAAAACTGTTTTTT. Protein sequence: CASSGPGHEKLFF.

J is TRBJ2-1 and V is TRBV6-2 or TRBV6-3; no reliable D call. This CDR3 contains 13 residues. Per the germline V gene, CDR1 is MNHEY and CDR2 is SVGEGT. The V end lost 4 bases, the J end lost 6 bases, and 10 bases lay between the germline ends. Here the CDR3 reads CASSSRRFNEQFF. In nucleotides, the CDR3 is TGTGCCAGCAGTTCCAGACGGTTCAATGAGCAGTTCTTC.